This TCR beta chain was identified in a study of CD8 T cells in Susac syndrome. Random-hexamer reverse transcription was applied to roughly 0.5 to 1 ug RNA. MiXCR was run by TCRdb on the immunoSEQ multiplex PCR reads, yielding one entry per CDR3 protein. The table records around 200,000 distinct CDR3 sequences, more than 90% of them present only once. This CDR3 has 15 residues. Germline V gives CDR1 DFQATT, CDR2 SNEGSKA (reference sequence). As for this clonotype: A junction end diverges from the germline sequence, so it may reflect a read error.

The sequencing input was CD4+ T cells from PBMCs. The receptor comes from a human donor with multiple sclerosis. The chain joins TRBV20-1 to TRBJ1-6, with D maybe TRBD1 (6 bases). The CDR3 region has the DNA TGCAGTGCCAGAGATCAGGGGATTTTTAATTCACCCCTCCACTTT. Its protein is CSARDQGIFNSPLHF.